Following are 22 T cell receptor beta chains from one sample sequenced in a study of blood T cells in healthy people across ages. The authors ran a second PCR of 7 to 11 cycles using a sample-barcoded 5' primer and a J-beta primer mix. TCRdb ran MiXCR on the 5' RACE reads and lists one entry per CDR3 protein. The sample has some 550,000 distinct CDR3 sequences, less than 60% seen once. Sequencing was performed on blood. The receptors stem from a man older than 75 in good health.

The chain couples TRBV25-1 to TRBJ1-2; D remains ambiguous. V was pared by 4 bases and J by 9 bases, with 15 bases between. There are 13 residues in the CDR3. Germline V gene sequence: CDR1 MGHDK, CDR2 SYGVNS. The CDR3 spells CASSGKGRIRYTF. CDR3 nucleotide sequence: TGTGCCAGCAGTGGGAAGGGAAGGATACGCTACACCTTC.

The V and J genes are TRBV6-5 and TRBJ1-1, with D possibly being TRBD1 (5 bases). CDR1 is MNHEY and CDR2 is SVGAGI in the germline V gene. V was pared by 2 bases and J by 2 bases, with 12 bases between. This CDR3 is 15 amino acids long. The CDR3, as DNA: TGTGCCAGCAGTTACGTGGGGCCCCCCAACACTGAAGCTTTCTTT. Protein sequence: CASSYVGPPNTEAFF.

The chain links TRBV5-1 to TRBJ2-5, with 8 bases fitting TRBD2. Germline V CDR1 and CDR2: SGHRS, YFSETQ. Trimming took 3 bases from V and 9 from J; bases not matched to a gene: 7. The CDR3 spans 13 residues. Here the CDR3 DNA reads TGCGCCAGCAGCTCTGGACTAGCCGAGGCCCAGTACTTC. It codes for CASSSGLAEAQYF.

For this clonotype: This sequence may be a read error, since a much larger clone differs from it by one base. The chain recombines TRBV6-5 with TRBJ1-2; D call uncertain. CDR3 size: 13 residues. The germline CDR1 and CDR2 sequences are MNHEY and SVGAGI. CDR3 region: CASRTLGSNGHTF. The CDR3 DNA reads as TGTGCCAGCAGAACTCTGGGTTCCAATGGCCACACCTTC.

The V and J genes are TRBV6-2 or TRBV6-3 and TRBJ1-1, with 7 bases fitting TRBD1. The germline gives CDR1 MNHEY, CDR2 SVGEGT. V lost 4 bases to trimming and J lost 5 bases; unmatched junction nucleotides: 4. There are 13 residues in the CDR3. CDR3 nucleotide sequence: TGTGCCAGCAGTTCACAGGGGAGGACTGAAGCTTTCTTT. Residues: CASSSQGRTEAFF.

The chain combines TRBV7-2 with TRBJ1-4; D not certain. The V and J ends lost 5 bases and 3 bases respectively, with 7 bases between them. This CDR3 is 13 amino acids long. CDR1 is SGHTA, CDR2 FQGNSA, per germline. DNA for the CDR3: TGTGCCAGCAGCCGACAAGCTAATGAAAAACTGTTTTTT. Translating it yields CASSRQANEKLFF.

The genes are TRBV6-6 and TRBJ2-2, with 9 bases that match TRBD2. This CDR3 is 16 amino acids long. From germline, CDR1 is MNHNY and CDR2 SVGAGI (reference sequence). With V trimmed by 8 bases and J by 1 base, 8 bases remained unmatched. DNA of the CDR3: TGTGCCAGCGGCAGACTAGCGGAGATGAACACCGGGGAGCTGTTTTTT. Translation gives CASGRLAEMNTGELFF.

The chain joins TRBV9 to TRBJ2-1; TRBD1 aligns across 9 bases. Germline V gives CDR1 SGDLS, CDR2 YYNGEE. The CDR3 is made up of 14 amino acids. V lost 4 bases to trimming and J lost 8 bases; unmatched junction nucleotides: 7. For the CDR3, the DNA is TGTGCCAGCAGCATAAACAGGGGGCTGGATGAGCAGTTCTTC. It yields the protein CASSINRGLDEQFF.

The gene calls are TRBV10-3 and TRBJ2-1, with 9 bases lining up with TRBD2. This CDR3 contains 15 residues. CDR1 and CDR2 (germline): ENHRY, SYGVKD. J lost 8 bases, V lost 6 bases, and 11 bases had no gene match. CDR3 loop: CAISSIAGEGDEQFF. In DNA form, the CDR3 reads TGTGCCATCAGCTCCATAGCGGGAGAGGGCGATGAGCAGTTCTTC.

The chain employs TRBV4-2 and TRBJ2-1; 9 nucleotides agree with TRBD1. Trimming removed 4 bases from V and 9 bases from J; junction bases left unmatched: 7. The CDR3 consists of 14 residues. Germline V gives CDR1 LGHNA, CDR2 YNFKEQ. CDR3 residues: CASSRGTGRGEQFF. CDR3 bases: TGTGCCAGCAGCCGCGGGACAGGGCGGGGTGAGCAGTTCTTC.

The chain joins TRBV20-1 to TRBJ2-3, with 9 bases fitting TRBD1. The length of the CDR3 is 14 residues. With 5 bases clipped from V and 6 bases from J, the junction kept 9 bases outside the gene matches. Germline loops: CDR1 DFQATT, CDR2 SNEGSKA (reference sequence). The CDR3 here is CSAAGTGYRDTQYF. CDR3 bases: TGCAGTGCTGCCGGGACAGGGTACAGGGATACGCAGTATTTT.

This clonotype was counted only a few times. The rearrangement links TRBV20-1 to TRBJ1-5, with D perhaps TRBD1 (6 bases). CDR1 and CDR2 from the germline V gene are DFQATT and SNEGSKA (reference sequence). V lost 3 bases and J lost 2, with 14 bases in between. The length of the CDR3 is 15 residues. The CDR3 bases are TGCAGTGCTAGTCCAACAGGGTTGGGCAATCAGCCCCAGCATTTT. Translation gives CSASPTGLGNQPQHF.

This clonotype has more than one count but fewer than ten. The rearrangement joins TRBV4-1 to TRBJ1-4; no clear D. The CDR3 is 16 amino acids. The germline V gene has CDR1 MGHRA and CDR2 YSYEKL. The ends were cut back, 1 base at V and 3 bases at J, with 12 bases in the middle. In nucleotides, the CDR3 is TGCGCCAGCAGCCAAGGATATGGGTTGTCTAATGAAAAACTGTTTTTT. This codes for CASSQGYGLSNEKLFF.

The V call is TRBV6-1, the J call TRBJ1-4, with D hard to call. The CDR3 is 17 residues long. The V gene's germline CDR1 is MNHNS and CDR2 SASEGT. V lost 4 bases and J 0 bases, leaving 15 bases between the germline ends. CDR3 region: CASSASDRGTTNEKLFF. The CDR3 nucleotides read TGTGCCAGCAGTGCGTCGGACCGGGGTACAACTAATGAAAAACTGTTTTTT.

The V call is TRBV7-2, the J call TRBJ1-2; D might be TRBD1 (5 bases). Germline lookup yields CDR1 SGHTA and CDR2 FQGNSA. Between the trimmed V and J ends, which lost 6 bases and 1 base, there was a span of 18 bases. This CDR3 has 16 residues. The CDR3 loop is CASSHRADTLNYGYTF. In nucleotides, the CDR3 is TGTGCCAGCAGTCATCGGGCGGACACCCTTAACTATGGCTACACCTTC.

This clonotype appeared a single time. One junction end disagrees with the germline gene, perhaps due to a read error. The V and J genes are TRBV4-1 and TRBJ2-7; 8 nucleotides align to TRBD2. This CDR3 spans 16 amino acids. Germline CDR1 MGHRA, CDR2 YSYEKL. CDR3 coding DNA: TGCGCCAGCAGCCAGGGACCGGGACTAGAGTCCTACAAGCAGTACTTC. It yields the protein CASSQGPGLESYKQYF.

The V call is TRBV9, the J call TRBJ2-1; no firm D call. Germline loops: CDR1 SGDLS, CDR2 YYNGEE. The CDR3 has 13 amino acids. Trimming stripped 0 bases from V and 7 bases from J, with 8 bases between. The CDR3 DNA follows: TGTGCCAGCAGCGTAGACGAATTGAATGAGCAGTTCTTC. As protein: CASSVDELNEQFF.

The chain uses TRBV27 and TRBJ2-1; 10 bases agree with TRBD2. Germline assignment: CDR1 MNHEY and CDR2 SMNVEV (reference sequence). This CDR3 contains 18 residues. With V trimmed by 9 bases and J by 0 bases, 14 bases remained unmatched. Here the CDR3 reads CARVFGQREGLSYNEQFF. CDR3 nucleotides: TGTGCCAGGGTGTTCGGTCAGCGGGAGGGCCTCTCCTACAATGAGCAGTTCTTC.

This clonotype was found a few times. V usage is TRBV10-3 and J usage is TRBJ1-1, with D unresolved. V was shortened by 3 bases and J by 1 base, with 9 bases between the two germline ends. CDR1 and CDR2 from the germline V gene are ENHRY and SYGVKD. This CDR3 is 14 amino acids long. The CDR3 sequence: CAISDGVENTEAFF. The CDR3 region has the DNA TGTGCCATCAGTGATGGGGTCGAGAACACTGAAGCTTTCTTT.

This clonotype was counted a few times. This CDR3 is CASRRQWGATYSDTQYF. DNA for the CDR3: TGTGCCAGCAGACGACAATGGGGGGCAACTTATTCAGATACGCAGTATTTT. The genes are TRBV7-2 and TRBJ2-3; D assignment may be TRBD1 or TRBD2 (6 bases each). The length of the CDR3 is 17 residues. The V gene lost 6 bases and the J gene lost 4 bases, with 23 bases spanning the gap. Germline assignment: CDR1 SGHTA and CDR2 FQGNSA. Using reference TRBV7-2 and TRBJ2-3 for the parts outside the CDR3, the full variable domain is GAGVSQSPSNKVTEKGKDVELRCDPISGHTALYWYRQSLGQGLEFLIYFQGNSAPDKSGLPSDRFSAERTGGSVSTLTIQRTQQEDSAVYLCASRRQWGATYSDTQYFGPGTRLTVL.

CDR3 nucleotides: TGTGCCAGCATGGGGAGGGATCAGGGCGAGCAGTACTTC. This gives the protein CASMGRDQGEQYF. J is TRBJ2-7 and V is TRBV12-3 or TRBV12-4; 7 nucleotides match TRBD2. This CDR3 has 13 amino acids. Trimming at V came to 7 bases and at J to 6 bases, leaving 9 bases not matched to a gene.

The chain links TRBV10-3 to TRBJ1-5; weak D call: TRBD1 (6 bases). Trimming took 0 bases from V and 13 from J, leaving 13 bases between them. The CDR3 is made up of 13 amino acids. Germline V gene data show CDR1 as ENHRY and CDR2 as SYGVKD. The CDR3 DNA follows: TGTGCCATCAGTGAGTCGATGTGGGGGCGGCAGCATTTT. Translation gives CAISESMWGRQHF.